This T cell receptor beta chain was identified in a study of blood T cell repertoires in COVID-19 (dated by TCRdb to 2018 to 2020). Describing the broader study: Collaborator samples came from the United States, Italy and Spain and covered acute and convalescent phases of COVID-19. Deeply sampled blood TCRbeta repertoires from subjects exposed to, actively infected with, or recovered from COVID-19 were included in the dataset. HLA class I and class II types, where available, came from metadata supplied by the sample provider rather than from assay-based typing. A de-identified subject ID, COVID-19 status, age in years and sex were almost always included in the sample metadata. Samples were obtained from the ongoing ImmuneRACE study (first 160 participants) and from 1,254 subjects provided by 6 global collaborators. A freely available public database, intended as a resource for researchers studying the immune response to SARS-CoV-2, is where the repertoires were released. The material from the prospective study consisted of cDNA or gDNA derived from T cells, B-cell-depleted T cells, or PBMCs. Beyond this particular receptor, the publication reports: The quantity of clinical and demographic metadata differed by source and by participant and was supplied without curation.

As regards this clone: Its antigen target is currently unknown. Base-call qualities are not available, and no considerably larger clone is one nucleotide away.

Collaborating institutions collected whole blood in K2EDTA tubes following their own protocols. For TCRbeta analysis, collaborators shipped samples as frozen whole blood, isolated PBMCs, or DNA extracted from either of those sample types. The CDR3 runs 13 amino acids, cysteine and phenylalanine included. This entry keeps only the CDR3 DNA: 39 bases, framed from base 1. V drops 5 bases and J drops 9 bases, leaving 14 bases in between. Taken from the germline V gene, the CDR1 and CDR2 loops are KGHSH and LQKENI. The immunoSEQ Assay, a bias-controlled multiplex PCR, was used to amplify TCRbeta CDR3 regions from genomic DNA. Turning to the authors' computational methods: Within the assay, amplification of reference gene primers was used to estimate how many nucleated cells each sample contained. To quantify the absolute abundance of each unique TCRbeta CDR3 rearrangement, sequence reads were collapsed and filtered. Productive Simpson clonality was computed per sample as the square root of Simpson's diversity index over productive rearrangements. As stored in TCRdb, this immuneACCESS dataset retains in-frame rearrangements with V and J assigned. A fraction of the clones does not appear; measured against another copy, unresolved V genes explain less than half of the discrepancy, and the remainder lacks a known reason. V, J and clone size are those of that table, while D and trimming were read from the DNA. Recorded for this sample are roughly 290,000 clones; roughly 89% of them occurred a single time. Together, the top ten hold around 0.84% of the sample.

The TCR sequence derives from a man aged 30 to 39 with acute or convalescent COVID-19. Sequencing was performed on peripheral blood. The chain joins TRBV18 to TRBJ2-1; TRBD1 is a possible D gene, resting on 6 matching bases. The DNA sequence reads TGTGCCAGCTCAGGAAACAGGGCTGGTGAGCAGTTCTTC. Its translation is CASSGNRAGEQFF.